The present entry profiles one TCR beta chain with its context. The record originates from a study of cytomegalovirus exposure and HLA in healthy donors. The PCR was carried out with 60 Vbeta primers and 13 Jbeta primers. The assay was immunoSEQ multiplex PCR, and TCRdb's table has in-frame clones only and misses some. The clone table shows tens of thousands of clones, with the ten largest holding 4.5% to 6.5%. The CDR3 totals 15 residues. V shed 1 base and J 6 bases; nucleotides not matched to a gene: 6. CDR1 is SGHTS, CDR2 YDEGEE, per germline. Material: PBMCs. The receptor was derived from a middle-aged woman in good health and CMV-seropositive. This chain joins TRBV5-8 and TRBJ1-5, with 8 bases matching TRBD1. The CDR3 coding sequence is TGTGCCAGCAGCTTGTTCAGGGGGCACAGTCAGCCCCAGCATTTT. Translating gives CASSLFRGHSQPQHF.